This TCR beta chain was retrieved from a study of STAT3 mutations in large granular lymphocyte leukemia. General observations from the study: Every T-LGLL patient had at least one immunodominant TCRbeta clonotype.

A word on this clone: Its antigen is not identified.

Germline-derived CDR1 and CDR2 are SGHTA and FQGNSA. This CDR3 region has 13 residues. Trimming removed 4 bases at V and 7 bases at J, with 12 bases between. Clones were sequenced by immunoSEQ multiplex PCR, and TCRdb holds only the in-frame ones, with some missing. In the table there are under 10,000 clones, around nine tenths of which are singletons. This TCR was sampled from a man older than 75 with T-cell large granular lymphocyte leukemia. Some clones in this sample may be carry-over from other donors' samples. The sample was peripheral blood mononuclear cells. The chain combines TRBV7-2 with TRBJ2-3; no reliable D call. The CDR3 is CASSSREINTQYF. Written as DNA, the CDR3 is TGTGCCAGCAGCTCAAGGGAAATTAATACGCAGTATTTT.